Listed below are T cell receptor beta chains from one sample, sequenced in a study of vaccination effects on CD4 cells after COVID-19. The method was immunoSEQ multiplex PCR; TCRdb's version includes in-frame clones alone and lacks a portion of them. Of more than 50,000 clones detected, 60% to 85% appear once; the ten largest clones hold around 2.9%. No antigen is known for these receptors. The sequences come from CD4+ T cells from PBMCs cultured without peptide, collected before COVID-19 vaccination. These receptors were collected from a human donor who received a COVID-19 vaccine. The CDR3 runs from the conserved cysteine through the conserved F or W. The order of the fields is D gene, V gene, clone size, J gene, CDR3 protein, CDR3 DNA. The D gene is left open where the match is weak. The listing skips clone size in some rows; elsewhere it reads once, few, many or a size class.

.	TRBV6-4	few	TRBJ1-2	CASSVEAGIYGYTF	TGTGCCAGCAGTGTTGAGGCAGGGATCTATGGCTACACCTTC
TRBD1	TRBV3-1/TRBV3-2	.	TRBJ2-4	CASRGQGGSDKNIQYF	TGTGCCAGCAGGGGACAGGGAGGGTCGGACAAAAACATTCAGTACTTC
.	TRBV10-2	.	TRBJ2-6	CASKVSTGAGANVLTF	TGCGCCAGCAAGGTATCCACAGGAGCGGGGGCCAACGTCCTGACTTTC
.	TRBV18	.	TRBJ1-4	CASSSIGVQNEKLFF	TGTGCCAGCTCATCGATCGGGGTTCAGAATGAAAAACTGTTTTTT
TRBD1	TRBV28	.	TRBJ1-2	CASSLTGDFYGYTF	TGTGCCAGCAGTCTTACAGGGGACTTCTATGGCTACACCTTC
TRBD2	TRBV7-2	.	TRBJ2-3	CASSLVGGAGDTQYF	TGTGCCAGCAGCTTAGTCGGGGGGGCGGGAGATACGCAGTATTTT
.	TRBV29-1	once	TRBJ1-1	CSVGSTDTEAFF	TGCAGCGTGGGGTCTACCGACACTGAAGCTTTCTTT
TRBD1	TRBV27	.	TRBJ1-6	CASSPTTGQGWSSPLHF	TGTGCCAGCAGTCCTACGACCGGACAGGGTTGGAGTTCACCCCTCCACTTT
.	TRBV4-1	few	TRBJ1-2	CASSQEPQGLSGYGYTF	TGCGCCAGCAGCCAAGAACCGCAGGGACTATCGGGCTATGGCTACACCTTC
TRBD1	TRBV6-5	.	TRBJ1-1	CASSYSFQGDTEAFF	TGTGCCAGCAGTTACTCGTTCCAGGGGGACACTGAAGCTTTCTTT
.	TRBV10-2	once	TRBJ1-1	CASSEGRKNTEAFF	TGCGCCAGCAGTGAGGGGCGAAAAAACACTGAAGCTTTCTTT
.	TRBV19	.	TRBJ2-3	CASSMWPADTQYF	TGTGCCAGTAGTATGTGGCCGGCAGATACGCAGTATTTT
.	TRBV19	.	TRBJ2-3	CASSLGGRGADTQYF	TGTGCCAGTAGTTTAGGGGGACGGGGCGCAGATACGCAGTATTTT
TRBD1	TRBV5-4	.	TRBJ1-2	CASSPGQVYGYTF	TGTGCCAGCAGCCCGGGACAGGTATATGGCTACACCTTC
TRBD1	TRBV5-4	few	TRBJ1-2	CASSLFAGQGVGYTF	TGTGCCAGCAGCTTGTTTGCCGGACAGGGGGTAGGCTACACCTTC
.	TRBV21-1	.	TRBJ2-2	CASSRTGRQGTGELFF	TGTGCCAGCAGCCGAACCGGGAGGCAGGGCACCGGGGAGCTGTTTTTT
.	TRBV3-1/TRBV3-2	.	TRBJ1-4	CASRGRGSGDEKLFF	TGTGCCAGCAGGGGCCGGGGATCAGGGGATGAAAAACTGTTTTTT
.	TRBV28	.	TRBJ1-2	CASSLARSSYTF	TGTGCCAGCAGTTTAGCACGTTCGAGCTACACCTTC
TRBD2	TRBV28	.	TRBJ2-1	CATAAGGTYNEQFF	TGTGCCACCGCAGCGGGGGGAACCTACAATGAGCAGTTCTTC
TRBD1	TRBV12-5	.	TRBJ2-1	CASGFKTGQYNEQFF	TGTGCTAGTGGTTTCAAGACGGGACAGTACAATGAGCAGTTCTTC
TRBD1	TRBV6-4	.	TRBJ1-1	CASRRTGNTEAFF	TGTGCCAGCAGGCGGACAGGGAACACTGAAGCTTTCTTT
TRBD1	TRBV9	.	TRBJ1-2	CASSPTGGANYGYTF	TGTGCCAGCAGCCCGACAGGGGGCGCAAACTATGGCTACACCTTC
TRBD1	TRBV10-1	.	TRBJ2-6	CASSDRRQGASGANVLTF	TGCGCCAGCAGTGACAGGAGACAGGGGGCGTCTGGGGCCAACGTCCTGACTTTC
.	TRBV7-9	.	TRBJ2-1	CASTRAGSNEQFF	TGTGCCAGCACTCGGGCAGGGAGCAATGAGCAGTTCTTC
.	TRBV18	.	TRBJ1-1	CASSPGILGDTEAFF	TGTGCCAGCTCACCCGGGATCCTAGGGGACACTGAAGCTTTCTTT
.	TRBV14	few	TRBJ1-5	CASSQQGGHQPQHF	TGTGCCAGCAGCCAACAAGGGGGACATCAGCCCCAGCATTTT
.	TRBV7-8	.	TRBJ2-5	CASSLNRETQYF	TGTGCCAGCAGCTTGAACAGGGAGACCCAGTACTTC
.	TRBV5-1	.	TRBJ2-1	CASSALGPTYNEQFF	TGCGCCAGCAGCGCGCTGGGGCCCACCTACAATGAGCAGTTCTTC
TRBD1	TRBV6-5	.	TRBJ2-2	CASSYGTASTGELFF	TGTGCCAGCAGTTACGGGACAGCGTCCACCGGGGAGCTGTTTTTT
.	TRBV7-2	.	TRBJ2-3	CASRYRQARDTQYF	TGTGCCAGCAGATATAGACAGGCGAGAGATACGCAGTATTTT
TRBD2	TRBV6-5	.	TRBJ2-3	CASTPGLAGTDTQYF	TGTGCCAGCACCCCGGGACTAGCGGGCACAGATACGCAGTATTTT
TRBD2	TRBV5-1	.	TRBJ2-1	CASSVLAGGLNNEQFF	TGCGCCAGCAGCGTGCTAGCGGGGGGGCTAAACAATGAGCAGTTCTTC
TRBD1	TRBV5-1	few	TRBJ1-5	CASSLTGAGNQPQHF	TGCGCCAGCAGCTTGACAGGGGCCGGGAATCAGCCCCAGCATTTT
.	TRBV27	.	TRBJ2-3	CASSFSQGTDTQYF	TGTGCCAGCAGTTTCTCTCAGGGTACCGATACGCAGTATTTT
.	TRBV24-1	once	TRBJ2-3	CATSARGGVVDTQYF	TGTGCCACCAGTGCCAGAGGGGGAGTAGTAGATACGCAGTATTTT
TRBD1	TRBV7-3	.	TRBJ2-2	CASSLVTGSGELFF	TGTGCCAGCAGCTTAGTGACAGGGTCCGGGGAGCTGTTTTTT
TRBD1	TRBV13	.	TRBJ1-1	CASSDRVQEAFF	TGTGCCAGCAGCGACAGGGTTCAGGAAGCTTTCTTT
.	TRBV6-4	.	TRBJ2-3	CASSDDPQGFTDTQYF	TGTGCCAGCAGTGACGACCCACAGGGCTTCACAGATACGCAGTATTTT
.	TRBV28	.	TRBJ1-4	CATVMSGTNEKLFF	TGTGCCACCGTAATGAGCGGTACTAATGAAAAACTGTTTTTT
.	TRBV28	.	TRBJ1-4	CASSAPALGNEKLFF	TGTGCCAGCAGCGCGCCAGCTCTGGGGAATGAAAAACTGTTTTTT
.	TRBV10-2	.	TRBJ2-1	CASGESYNEQFF	TGCGCCAGCGGCGAGAGTTACAATGAGCAGTTCTTC
.	TRBV10-2	.	TRBJ1-3	CASSESPGRGNTIYF	TGCGCCAGCAGTGAGTCCCCGGGACGGGGAAACACCATATATTTT
.	TRBV4-3	.	TRBJ1-5	CASSQEASPNQPQHF	TGCGCCAGCAGCCAAGAGGCCAGTCCGAATCAGCCCCAGCATTTT
TRBD2	TRBV9	.	TRBJ2-2	CASSVGLAGPRGSTGELFF	TGTGCCAGCAGCGTGGGACTAGCGGGTCCTAGGGGTTCCACCGGGGAGCTGTTTTTT
.	TRBV7-9	once	TRBJ2-2	CASSRTPGRLGTGELFF	TGTGCCAGCAGCCGAACCCCAGGGCGGCTGGGGACCGGGGAGCTGTTTTTT
.	TRBV7-9	.	TRBJ1-2	CASSRKGAGYGYTF	TGTGCCAGCAGCCGTAAAGGGGCTGGGTATGGCTACACCTTC
TRBD1	TRBV6-4	.	TRBJ1-1	CASRKQGEANTEAFF	TGTGCCAGCAGGAAACAGGGGGAGGCGAACACTGAAGCTTTCTTT
.	TRBV6-1	.	TRBJ1-1	CASSETWKGFEAFF	TGTGCCAGCAGTGAAACTTGGAAAGGCTTTGAAGCTTTCTTT
TRBD2	TRBV30	once	TRBJ2-3	CAWSRSGAGIYTQYF	TGTGCCTGGAGTCGGAGCGGGGCCGGAATATATACGCAGTATTTT
TRBD2	TRBV25-1	.	TRBJ2-5	CASSGLAGKQETQYF	TGTGCCAGCAGTGGACTAGCGGGGAAGCAAGAGACCCAGTACTTC